This TCR beta chain was captured by sequencing in a study of T cell changes during pregnancy in multiple sclerosis. Deletions cut 0 bases from V and 11 bases from J, with 16 bases between. CDR1 is MNHEY and CDR2 is SMNVEV in the germline V gene (reference sequence). The CDR3 totals 14 residues. Measured with immunoSEQ multiplex PCR; TCRdb has only the in-frame clones, and not every one. The profile shows some 60,000 clones, roughly 91% of them singletons. V usage is TRBV27 and J usage is TRBJ1-1, with D possibly TRBD1 on 6 matching bases. The clonotype was recovered from a female donor with multiple sclerosis, enrolled in a pregnancy study. This sample comprised peripheral blood, obtained before pregnancy. Here the CDR3 reads CASSLSYFSGAAFF. DNA for the CDR3: TGTGCCAGCAGTTTATCTTACTTTTCAGGGGCCGCTTTCTTT.